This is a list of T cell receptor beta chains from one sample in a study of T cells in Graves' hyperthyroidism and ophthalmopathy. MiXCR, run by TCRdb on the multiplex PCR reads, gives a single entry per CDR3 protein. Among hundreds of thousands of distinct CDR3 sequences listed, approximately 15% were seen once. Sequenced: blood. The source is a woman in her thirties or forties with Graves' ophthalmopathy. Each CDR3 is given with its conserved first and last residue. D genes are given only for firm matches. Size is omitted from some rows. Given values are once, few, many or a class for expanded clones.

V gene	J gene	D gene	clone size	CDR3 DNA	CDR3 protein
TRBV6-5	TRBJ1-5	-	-	TGTGCCAGCAGTTACTCAGGGCAGCGGAGTCAGCCCCAGCATTTT	CASSYSGQRSQPQHF
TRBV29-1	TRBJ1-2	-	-	TGCAGCGTTGAAGCGGAGGGTGAAGGCTATGGCTACACCTTC	CSVEAEGEGYGYTF
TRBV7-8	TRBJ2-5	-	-	TGTGCCAGCAGCTTATCCGGGGGAAAGACCCAGTACTTC	CASSLSGGKTQYF
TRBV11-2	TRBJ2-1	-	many	TGTGCCAGCAGCTTATTGGGGGCCTACAATGAGCAGTTCTTC	CASSLLGAYNEQFF
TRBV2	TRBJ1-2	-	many	TGTGCCAGCAGTTATGACAGGCTGGGGCGTGGCTACACCTTC	CASSYDRLGRGYTF
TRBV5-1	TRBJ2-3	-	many	TGCGCCAGCAGCCCTGCCAGTTCTCCAGATACGCAGTATTTT	CASSPASSPDTQYF
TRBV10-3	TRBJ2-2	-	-	TGTGCCTCCAGCACGACAGGCCCGAACACCGGGGAGCTGTTTTTT	CASSTTGPNTGELFF
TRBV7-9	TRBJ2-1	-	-	TGTGCCAGCAGCTTAGTCGAGGGGGGGGATGAGCAGTTCTTC	CASSLVEGGDEQFF
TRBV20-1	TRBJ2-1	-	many	TGCAGTGCTCGAAAAACTTACAATGAGCAGTTCTTC	CSARKTYNEQFF
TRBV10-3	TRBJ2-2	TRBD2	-	TGTGCCATCAACCGCGGGAGTTCGGACACCGGGGAGCTGTTTTTT	CAINRGSSDTGELFF
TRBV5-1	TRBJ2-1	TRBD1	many	TGCGCCAGCAGCGATCAACAGGGGACGAATGAGCAGCTCTTC	CASSDQQGTNEQLF
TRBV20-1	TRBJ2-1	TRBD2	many	TGCAGTGCTGATAGCGGGGTTTCCTACAATGAGCAGTTCTTC	CSADSGVSYNEQFF
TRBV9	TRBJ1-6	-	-	TGTGCCAGCAGCGTTATGGACCGAAATTCACCCCTCCACTTT	CASSVMDRNSPLHF
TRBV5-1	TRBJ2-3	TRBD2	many	TGCGCCAGCAGCTCCAGACTAGCGGGAGAGTCAGATACGCAGTATTTT	CASSSRLAGESDTQYF
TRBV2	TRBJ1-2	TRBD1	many	TGTGCCAGCAGTGCGGAGGGGGCTGTTAACTATGGCTACACCTTC	CASSAEGAVNYGYTF
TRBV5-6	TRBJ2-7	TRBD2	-	TGTGCCAGCAGCCGGAGGGCTAGCGGAACCTATTACGAGCAGTACTTC	CASSRRASGTYYEQYF
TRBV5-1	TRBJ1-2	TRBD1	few	TGCGCCAGCAGCTTGGCCGGGACAGGGAATGGCTACACCTTC	CASSLAGTGNGYTF
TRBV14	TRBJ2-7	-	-	TGTGCCAGCAGCCAAGATGGGAGCGTAAGCAAGCAGTACTTC	CASSQDGSVSKQYF
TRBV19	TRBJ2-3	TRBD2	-	TGTGCCAGTAGTAGGGAGGGTCTCGGTCCAGATACGCAGTATTTT	CASSREGLGPDTQYF
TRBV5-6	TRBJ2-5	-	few	TGTGCCAGCAGCCGGGGACATAACCAAGAGACCCAGTACTTC	CASSRGHNQETQYF
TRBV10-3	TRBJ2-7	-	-	TGTGCCATCAGTGACCAGGTCTCTCGTGAGCAGTACTTC	CAISDQVSREQYF
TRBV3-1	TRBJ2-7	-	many	TGTGCCAGCAGCCGTAACAGGGACGAGCAGTACTTC	CASSRNRDEQYF
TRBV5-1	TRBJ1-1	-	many	TGCGCCAGCAGCTTGGTGTTGCAGGGATACATGAACACTGAAGCTTTCTTT	CASSLVLQGYMNTEAFF